This T cell receptor (beta chain) was sequenced during a study of shared clonotypes between healthy human individuals (dated by TCRdb to about 2020). General notes on the study: A few men and a couple of women, aged 18 to 49 years, made up the cohort. To estimate repertoire size and how much clonotypes are shared between individuals, the study performed deep sequencing of blood TCR repertoires from a few healthy adults. Libraries were prepared and TCR repertoires were sequenced by different laboratories using diverse techniques, in order to increase sequencing depth and limit assay-specific biases. Each donor's leukapheresis produced roughly between roughly 0.9 and 8.9 billion PBMCs. General conclusions and limits of the study: Pairwise subsampling indicated that sequencing depth was expected to affect the degree of clonotype sharing among donors. Because the study included a small number of donors, the genetic and exposure-history diversity represented was limited. Only blood was sampled, and tissue TCR repertoires likely differ from those in blood.

Turning to this clone: The specificity of this receptor is unknown. No much larger clone exists at a distance of one base, and base qualities are not known.

The trim is 0 bases for V and 4 bases for J, with a gap of 13 bases between the germline ends. The germline V gene specifies SGHDN as CDR1 and FVKESK as CDR2. Its CDR3 holds 15 amino acids, cysteine through phenylalanine. Kept here is only the CDR3 DNA, which spans 45 bases and is read in frame from base 1. Donors were healthy HIV-negative adults with no recently reported acute infections or vaccinations. Only Caucasian adults living in Nashville, Tennessee, USA were represented among the donors. In the unsorted samples, approximately 82 million PBMCs were counted, and genomic DNA was extracted using the QIAamp DNA Blood Mini kit. Blood was obtained by leukapheresis, after which PBMCs were separated by Ficoll-Histopaque density gradient centrifugation and cryopreserved in liquid nitrogen vapor phase. Using the deep immunoSEQ assay, multiplex PCR amplified TCR CDR3 regions from genomic DNA. Genomic DNA extracted from each cell subset was distributed evenly over all wells of several immunoSEQ 96-well plates, and each plate served as one replicate. For unsorted PBMC, approximately 0.3 ug of genomic DNA, equivalent to tens of thousands of T cell genomes, went into each replicate PCR. Unsorted PBMC genomic DNA was sequenced across ten immunoSEQ deep assay plates. Purified libraries were measured with a Qubit 3.0 fluorometer, size-checked on a Bioanalyzer 2100, and measured again with the KAPA Library Quantification kit. Every immunoSEQ 96-well plate was sequenced on a dedicated single-read 150-cycle Illumina NextSeq 550 flow cell. The paper's data handling went like this. The immunoSEQ output contained only junctional sequences without quality scores, so filtering could not match that applied to full-length reads. Sequences were annotated with PyIR, a Python wrapper for IgBLAST v1.9, and V/J genes and CDR3 were assigned using IMGT germline references. Reads with weak V/J assignments (E-value above 1e-6), missing CDR3, stop codons, out-of-frame junctions, or ambiguous translated residues were removed. A V3J clonotype was defined by an identical inferred V gene, J gene, and CDR3 amino acid sequence. To compute the percentage overlap between repertoires, the number of shared unique clonotypes was divided by the size of the smaller repertoire. Repertoire richness was assessed with RTK rarefaction, the Chao1 estimator, and Recon v2.1 estimates of unobserved clonotypes. Entries here come from immuneACCESS through TCRdb and include only in-frame sequences with V and J called. Some clones fail to appear in such tables; in the studies checked, an unresolved V gene covers under half of the shortfall, and the cause of the remainder is unknown. V, J and clone size are taken as reported in that table, and D and trimming were inferred from the DNA itself. The sample profile shows some 480,000 clones; around 80% of them were found once. Of the sample, about 12% falls within the top ten clones.

Sequencing was done on a sample of PBMCs. In this chain, TRBV14 is recombined with TRBJ2-7; no confident D gene assignment can be made. This sequence was found in a middle-aged woman in good health. Some clones in this sample may be carry-over from other donors' samples. The nucleotide sequence reads as follows: TGTGCCAGCAGCCAAGATGGGAACAGAAAATACGAGCAGTACTTC. Translated, this is CASSQDGNRKYEQYF.